The present T cell receptor beta chain was sequenced within a study of shared clonotypes between healthy human individuals (TCRdb year 2020). In terms of the full investigation: Two women and a few men aged 18 to 49 years were included in the cohort. For each donor, three plates each were used for CD4 naive and CD4 memory, two plates were used for CD8 naive, and one plate was used for CD8 memory. To estimate repertoire size and how much clonotype sharing occurs between individuals, the study deeply sequenced the blood TCR repertoires of 4 to 6 healthy adults. To increase sequencing depth and limit assay-specific biases, TCR repertoire library preparation and sequencing were carried out by different laboratories using diverse techniques. Between about 0.8 and 9 billion PBMCs per donor were obtained by leukapheresis. What the study reported, not specific to this receptor: The small number of donors limited the genetic and exposure-history diversity represented. Rarefaction of sorted-subset datasets indicated incomplete sequencing despite the large sequencing depth. Sampling was limited to blood, and TCR repertoires in tissue likely differ from TCR repertoires in blood. When a handful of donors were compared, the shared fraction of clonotypes was around 4.6% for naive CD4, about 4% for naive CD8, 2.3% for memory CD4, and 0.4% for memory CD8. Larger estimated clonotype richness was generally found for naive subsets than for memory subsets. Compared with non-shared clonotypes, clonotypes shared by all four sorted-subset donors had higher generation probabilities. Based on pairwise subsampling, the degree of clonotype sharing among donors was expected to be affected by sequencing depth.

About this clone: Its antigen specificity is not known. One base away there is no much larger clone; base qualities are not given.

TCR CDR3 regions were amplified from genomic DNA by multiplex PCR using the deep immunoSEQ assay. Extracted genomic DNA from each cell subset was spread evenly across all wells of several immunoSEQ 96-well plates, with each plate serving as a replicate. For sorted subsets, roughly 200 ng of genomic DNA, equivalent to about 30,000 T cell genomes, went into each replicate PCR. The purified libraries were quantified using a Qubit 3.0 fluorometer, sized with a Bioanalyzer 2100, and then quantified again using the KAPA Library Quantification kit. A separate single-read 150-cycle Illumina NextSeq 550 flow cell was used to sequence each immunoSEQ 96-well plate. The study's processing was this. Because the immunoSEQ output held only junctional sequences and lacked quality scores, the filtering could not match the filtering applied to full-length reads. Sequences were annotated with PyIR, a Python wrapper for IgBLAST v1.9, using IMGT germline references to assign V/J genes and CDR3. Reads were removed for weak V/J assignments (E-value above 1e-6), missing CDR3, stop codons, out-of-frame junctions, or ambiguous translated residues. V3J clonotypes were defined as sequences sharing the same inferred V gene, J gene, and CDR3 amino acid sequence. To compute the percentage overlap between repertoires, the number of shared unique clonotypes was divided by the size of the smaller repertoire. Richness of each repertoire was evaluated using RTK rarefaction, the Chao1 estimator, and Recon v2.1 estimates of unobserved clonotypes. Generation probabilities were computed with OLGA for all TCRbeta clonotypes obtained by the gDNA method from a few donors. Here the immuneACCESS table is served through TCRdb, limited to in-frame sequences with V and J called. Missing clones are a known gap in these copies; in checked studies unresolved V genes cover under half, and the rest lacks a known reason. V, J and clone size were drawn from that table, and D and trimming were deduced from the DNA. In all, the sample holds 730,000 or so clones, and around 72% of those were seen once. Under 2% of the sample lies in the top ten.

The CDR3, cysteine through phenylalanine, is 14 amino acids long. Only the CDR3 DNA stays, 42 bases, in frame from base 1. CDR1 and CDR2 are read off the germline V gene as MNHNS and SASEGT. Between the V and J ends, shortened by 3 bases and 0 bases respectively, the junction contains 8 bases. The donors were healthy, HIV-negative adults with no recently reported acute infections or vaccinations. Only Caucasian adults living in Nashville, Tennessee, USA were represented among the donors. CD4+ T cells were enriched through magnetic negative selection, after which naive cells were positively selected on CD45RA and the remaining negative fraction served as the memory subset. Blood was obtained by leukapheresis, after which PBMCs were separated by Ficoll-Histopaque density gradient centrifugation and cryopreserved in liquid nitrogen vapor phase. Purity and quantity of every magnetically sorted T cell population were checked by analytical flow cytometry. Genomic DNA was isolated from each sorted fraction and quantified by UV absorbance on a Nanodrop 2000c.

Specimen: memory CD4+ T cells sorted from blood. This specimen's cell subset or site label, per the study, means: CD45RA-negative fraction. This receptor was obtained from a woman aged 30 to 39 in good health. The receptor chain draws on TRBV6-1 and TRBJ1-1; too little of a D gene remains to name it. The DNA sequence is as follows: TGTGCCAGCAGTGAGGAACCCATGAACACTGAAGCTTTCTTT. Translated, this is CASSEEPMNTEAFF.